This T cell receptor (beta chain) was sequenced during a study of monozygotic twins with inflammatory bowel disease. General study findings and limits: Sharing of clonotypes with others was lower in IBD patients than in healthy twins, and this was especially so with disease activity. IBD patients carried less diverse TCRbeta repertoires (inverse Simpson) than healthy co-twins.

Germline V CDR1 and CDR2: SGDLS, YYNGEE. This CDR3 has 15 residues. Comments on this clonotype: The antigen is unknown.

TCRdb re-called the 5' RACE reads and catalogs CDR3 proteins one per entry, DNA excluded. This sample contains some 330,000 distinct CDR3 sequences. One blood sample of about 2.3 ml was taken from each donor. The source material was blood. This sequence originates from a human donor with ulcerative colitis or Crohn's disease, or a healthy co-twin of an affected twin (not recorded which). The genes are TRBV9 and TRBJ2-3. The CDR3 sequence is CASSQDQAGADTQYF.